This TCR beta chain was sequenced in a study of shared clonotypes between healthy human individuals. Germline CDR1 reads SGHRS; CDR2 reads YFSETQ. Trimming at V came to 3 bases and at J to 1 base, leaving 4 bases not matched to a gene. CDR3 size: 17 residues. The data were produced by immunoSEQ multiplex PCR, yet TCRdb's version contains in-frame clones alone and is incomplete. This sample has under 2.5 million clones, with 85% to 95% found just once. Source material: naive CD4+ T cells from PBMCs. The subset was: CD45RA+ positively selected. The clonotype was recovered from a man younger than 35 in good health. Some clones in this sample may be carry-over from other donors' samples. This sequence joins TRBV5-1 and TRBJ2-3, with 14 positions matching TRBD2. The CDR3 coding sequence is TGCGCCAGCAGCTCCGGGACTAGCGGGAGCGGCACAGATACGCAGTATTTT. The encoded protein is CASSSGTSGSGTDTQYF.